This is a list of T cell receptor beta chains from one sample in a study of identical twins. TCRdb called the 5' RACE reads again in MiXCR, with one record for every CDR3 protein. The table includes 410,000 or so distinct CDR3 sequences, less than 20% detected once. Sequenced material: naive T cells sorted from blood. The receptor source for this set is a man in his fifties or sixties in good health. Each CDR3 is given with its conserved first and last residue. D genes are given only for firm matches. Clone size is not always given. Where it is, it says once, few, many or a class for expanded clones.

V gene: TRBV9; J gene: TRBJ1-2; clone size: many; D gene: TRBD1; CDR3 DNA: TGTGCCAGCAGCGCTGCCGGAACAGGGGATGGCTACACCTTC; CDR3 protein: CASSAAGTGDGYTF
V gene: TRBV10-2; J gene: TRBJ1-3; clone size: .; D gene: TRBD1; CDR3 DNA: TGCGCCAGCACCGTTACAGGGGGCGATGGAAACACCATATATTTT; CDR3 protein: CASTVTGGDGNTIYF
V gene: TRBV11-2; J gene: TRBJ1-2; clone size: .; D gene: .; CDR3 DNA: TGTGCCAGCAGCTTAGACGGCCGCTACTATGGCTACACCTTC; CDR3 protein: CASSLDGRYYGYTF
V gene: TRBV5-1; J gene: TRBJ1-4; clone size: .; D gene: TRBD1; CDR3 DNA: TGCGCCAGCAGCGTGACAGGGGGTGAAAAACTGTTTTTT; CDR3 protein: CASSVTGGEKLFF
V gene: TRBV18; J gene: TRBJ1-2; clone size: many; D gene: TRBD1; CDR3 DNA: TGTGCCAGCTCACCCGGACAGGGGGGCTACACCTTC; CDR3 protein: CASSPGQGGYTF
V gene: TRBV7-9; J gene: TRBJ2-1; clone size: few; D gene: .; CDR3 DNA: TGTGCCAGCAGCTTAGACCCGGGACTCAACTCCTACAATGAGCAGTTCTTC; CDR3 protein: CASSLDPGLNSYNEQFF
V gene: TRBV9; J gene: TRBJ2-7; clone size: few; D gene: TRBD1; CDR3 DNA: TGTGCCAGCAGCCCCCGGACAGGGGGCTTCTACGAGCAGTACTTC; CDR3 protein: CASSPRTGGFYEQYF
V gene: TRBV10-3; J gene: TRBJ2-1; clone size: few; D gene: .; CDR3 DNA: TGTGCCATCAGTGAAAGTAGCTACGTTGGGACCTACAATGAGCAGTTCTTC; CDR3 protein: CAISESSYVGTYNEQFF
V gene: TRBV5-1; J gene: TRBJ2-1; clone size: .; D gene: TRBD1; CDR3 DNA: TGCGCCAGCAAAGCCGGGACAGGAGATTACAATGAGCAGTTCTTC; CDR3 protein: CASKAGTGDYNEQFF
V gene: TRBV5-6; J gene: TRBJ2-4; clone size: few; D gene: .; CDR3 DNA: TGTGCCAGCAGCTTTGGTTTAGGGGGATCCAAAAACATTCAGTACTTC; CDR3 protein: CASSFGLGGSKNIQYF
V gene: TRBV6-2/TRBV6-3; J gene: TRBJ2-7; clone size: many; D gene: TRBD2; CDR3 DNA: TGTGCCAGCAGTTTCCTTGGACTAGCGTATGAGCAGTACTTC; CDR3 protein: CASSFLGLAYEQYF
V gene: TRBV20-1; J gene: TRBJ1-1; clone size: few; D gene: TRBD1; CDR3 DNA: TGCAGTGCTAGTCAGGGGGTTGGCACTGAAGCTTTCTTT; CDR3 protein: CSASQGVGTEAFF
V gene: TRBV20-1; J gene: TRBJ2-1; clone size: many; D gene: .; CDR3 DNA: TGCAGTGCTAGGGATAACAGGAACTCCTACAATGAGCAGTTCTTC; CDR3 protein: CSARDNRNSYNEQFF
V gene: TRBV10-2; J gene: TRBJ2-2; clone size: .; D gene: TRBD2; CDR3 DNA: TGCGCCAGCACACTAGCGGGAGTTTCCGGGGAGCTGTTTTTT; CDR3 protein: CASTLAGVSGELFF
V gene: TRBV18; J gene: TRBJ2-5; clone size: .; D gene: TRBD2; CDR3 DNA: TGTGCCAGCTCGTGGACTAGCGGTTCGGAGACCCAGTACTTC; CDR3 protein: CASSWTSGSETQYF
V gene: TRBV5-1; J gene: TRBJ2-7; clone size: few; D gene: TRBD2; CDR3 DNA: TGCGCCAGCAGAAGGACTAGCGGGGGGGGTTACGAGCAGTACTTC; CDR3 protein: CASRRTSGGGYEQYF
V gene: TRBV5-1; J gene: TRBJ2-6; clone size: many; D gene: TRBD1; CDR3 DNA: TGCGCCAGCAGCTTGGAGCTACAGGGGTCTGGGGCCAACGTCCTGACTTTC; CDR3 protein: CASSLELQGSGANVLTF
V gene: TRBV7-6; J gene: TRBJ2-4; clone size: few; D gene: TRBD1; CDR3 DNA: TGTGCCAGCAGCTCCTCATATCCGGGACAGGGTAGGGGGGACATTCAGTACTTC; CDR3 protein: CASSSSYPGQGRGDIQYF
V gene: TRBV7-9; J gene: TRBJ2-5; clone size: many; D gene: .; CDR3 DNA: TGTGCCAGCAGCGGTATACAAGATCAAGAGACCCAGTACTTC; CDR3 protein: CASSGIQDQETQYF
V gene: TRBV6-2/TRBV6-3; J gene: TRBJ2-1; clone size: .; D gene: TRBD2; CDR3 DNA: TGTGCCAGCAGTTACTGGACTAGCGGGAGCGATGAGCAGTTCTTC; CDR3 protein: CASSYWTSGSDEQFF
V gene: TRBV5-1; J gene: TRBJ2-1; clone size: .; D gene: .; CDR3 DNA: TGCGCCAGCAGCTTGGGGTCGGGACCACTTTACAATGAGCAGTTCTTC; CDR3 protein: CASSLGSGPLYNEQFF
V gene: TRBV5-6; J gene: TRBJ2-7; clone size: .; D gene: TRBD2; CDR3 DNA: TGTGCCAGCAGCTTGTTCGGGAGGGCCGACGAGCAGTACTTC; CDR3 protein: CASSLFGRADEQYF
V gene: TRBV28; J gene: TRBJ2-5; clone size: few; D gene: .; CDR3 DNA: TGTGCCAGCAGTTACCGACAACCGGGGGAGACCCAGTACTTC; CDR3 protein: CASSYRQPGETQYF
V gene: TRBV19; J gene: TRBJ2-7; clone size: .; D gene: TRBD2; CDR3 DNA: TGTGCCAGTAGTATTAGCGGGAGAAGCGTCCACGAGCAGTACTTC; CDR3 protein: CASSISGRSVHEQYF
V gene: TRBV28; J gene: TRBJ2-2; clone size: many; D gene: .; CDR3 DNA: TGTGCCAGCAGCCCGCGGTCCCCCGGGGAGCTGTTTTTT; CDR3 protein: CASSPRSPGELFF
V gene: TRBV12-3/TRBV12-4; J gene: TRBJ2-5; clone size: few; D gene: TRBD1; CDR3 DNA: TGTGCCAGCAGTTTGCAGGGACAGGGGGAAGAGACCCAGTACTTC; CDR3 protein: CASSLQGQGEETQYF
V gene: TRBV10-3; J gene: TRBJ1-1; clone size: .; D gene: .; CDR3 DNA: TGTGCCATCAGTGATCCCCAGGGTGTGGGGACTGAAGCTTTCTTT; CDR3 protein: CAISDPQGVGTEAFF
V gene: TRBV3-1; J gene: TRBJ2-7; clone size: many; D gene: TRBD2; CDR3 DNA: TGTGCCAGCAGCGGTTATGCTAGCGGGAGGGCCTACGAGCAGTACTTC; CDR3 protein: CASSGYASGRAYEQYF
V gene: TRBV24-1; J gene: TRBJ2-7; clone size: few; D gene: .; CDR3 DNA: TGTGCCACCAGTGATTCAGGCAGGGGATCCCATGCCTACGAGCAGTACTTC; CDR3 protein: CATSDSGRGSHAYEQYF
V gene: TRBV7-9; J gene: TRBJ2-1; clone size: .; D gene: .; CDR3 DNA: TGTGCCAGCAGCCCTCCGGGGCCCTACAATGAGCAGTTCTTC; CDR3 protein: CASSPPGPYNEQFF
V gene: TRBV4-1; J gene: TRBJ1-6; clone size: .; D gene: TRBD1; CDR3 DNA: TGCGCCAGCAGCCAAGTCCCAGGGGGCTCACCCCTCCACTTT; CDR3 protein: CASSQVPGGSPLHF
V gene: TRBV4-2; J gene: TRBJ1-6; clone size: .; D gene: .; CDR3 DNA: TGTGCCAGCAGCCAAGATCAATTTAGGCAGGGACATTCACCCCTCCACTTT; CDR3 protein: CASSQDQFRQGHSPLHF
V gene: TRBV29-1; J gene: TRBJ2-1; clone size: few; D gene: .; CDR3 DNA: TGCAGCGTTGAAGGTCGGGACACCCTAAACAATGAGCAGTTCTTC; CDR3 protein: CSVEGRDTLNNEQFF
V gene: TRBV5-1; J gene: TRBJ2-2; clone size: .; D gene: .; CDR3 DNA: TGCGCCAGCAGCTTGGACGTCGTTGGCTCCGGGGAGCTGTTTTTT; CDR3 protein: CASSLDVVGSGELFF
V gene: TRBV24-1; J gene: TRBJ2-3; clone size: many; D gene: TRBD2; CDR3 DNA: TGTGCCACCAGTGAGGGACTAGCTGGAGATACGCAGTATTTT; CDR3 protein: CATSEGLAGDTQYF
V gene: TRBV20-1; J gene: TRBJ2-7; clone size: few; D gene: .; CDR3 DNA: TGCAGTGCAAGGGGCTTAGCGGCCGAGCAGTACTTC; CDR3 protein: CSARGLAAEQYF
V gene: TRBV19; J gene: TRBJ2-3; clone size: .; D gene: .; CDR3 DNA: TGTGCCAGTAGTATGGTAGCTGCAGATACGCAGTATTTT; CDR3 protein: CASSMVAADTQYF
V gene: TRBV19; J gene: TRBJ2-6; clone size: .; D gene: .; CDR3 DNA: TGTGCCAGTAGTATGTTTGACTCTGGGGCCAACGTCCTGACTTTC; CDR3 protein: CASSMFDSGANVLTF
V gene: TRBV20-1; J gene: TRBJ2-7; clone size: .; D gene: .; CDR3 DNA: TGCAGTGCCACCTCGGAGGTCGAGCAGTACTTC; CDR3 protein: CSATSEVEQYF
V gene: TRBV29-1; J gene: TRBJ1-1; clone size: .; D gene: .; CDR3 DNA: TGCAGCGTTGGGAGGGCTACTGAAGCTTTCTTT; CDR3 protein: CSVGRATEAFF